Listed below are T cell receptor beta chains from one sample, sequenced in a study of T cells after yellow fever vaccination. MiXCR, run by TCRdb on the 5' RACE reads, gives a single entry per CDR3 protein. In the table there are approximately 12,000 distinct CDR3 sequences, 4% to 6% of which are singletons. The specimen was PBMCs, either bulk or a sorted T-cell subset (CD4+, CD8+, memory, or dextramer-sorted; not recorded which), collected 45 days after the yellow fever booster vaccination. The receptors come from a man aged 25-40 years who received the YFV17D yellow fever vaccine. Each CDR3 is given without its conserved first and last residue. Expanded clones are given a class, and other clones once, few, many or no size at all.

size: many
V: TRBV19
J: TRBJ2-4
length: 12
CDR3: ASIGTGGPGIQY

size: few
V: TRBV25-1
J: TRBJ2-7
length: 14
CDR3: ASSALRQGGGYEQY

size: many
V: TRBV4-3
J: TRBJ2-2
length: 14
CDR3: ASSQGGTSGTGELF

size: many
V: TRBV19
J: TRBJ2-2
length: 14
CDR3: ASSIWWPRATGELF

size: many
V: TRBV7-2
J: TRBJ1-5
length: 12
CDR3: ASSFGRGNQPQH

size: many
V: TRBV30
J: TRBJ2-7
length: 14
CDR3: AWSGLGLADSYEQY

size: many
V: TRBV20-1
J: TRBJ2-7
length: 8
CDR3: SARVNEQY

size: many
V: TRBV20-1
J: TRBJ2-2
length: 13
CDR3: SASGRLGDTGELF

size: many
V: TRBV7-2
J: TRBJ1-5
length: 13
CDR3: ASRLDRGVRQPQH

size: many
V: TRBV12-3/TRBV12-4
J: TRBJ2-7
length: 13
CDR3: ASHLRGTGTYEQY

size: many
V: TRBV5-1
J: TRBJ2-7
length: 12
CDR3: ASSLKQGQYEQY

size: many
V: TRBV7-2
J: TRBJ2-1
length: 12
CDR3: ASSLGLETNEQF

size: many
V: TRBV28
J: TRBJ2-3
length: 13
CDR3: ASTAPGARTDTQY

size: many
V: TRBV28
J: TRBJ1-5
length: 11
CDR3: ASDTNSNQPQH

size: many
V: TRBV20-1
J: TRBJ2-2
length: 14
CDR3: SAIPLAHANTGELF

size: many
V: TRBV25-1
J: TRBJ1-1
length: 10
CDR3: ASSDVPTGLF

size: many
V: TRBV7-8
J: TRBJ2-5
length: 13
CDR3: ASSLERTSSVTQY

size: many
V: TRBV5-4
J: TRBJ2-3
length: 11
CDR3: ASSFPSEDTQY

size: many
V: TRBV25-1
J: TRBJ2-3
length: 13
CDR3: ASSESPASTDTQY

size: many
V: TRBV11-1
J: TRBJ2-3
length: 12
CDR3: ASSSGDSSDTQY

size: many
V: TRBV7-2
J: TRBJ1-6
length: 12
CDR3: ASSPGTDLLPLH

size: many
V: TRBV7-2
J: TRBJ2-3
length: 9
CDR3: ASSLSNTQY

size: many
V: TRBV6-2/TRBV6-3
J: TRBJ2-7
length: 7
CDR3: ASGYEQY

size: many
V: TRBV6-2/TRBV6-3
J: TRBJ2-1
length: 11
CDR3: ASSITSFNEQF

size: many
V: TRBV5-4
J: TRBJ1-6
length: 13
CDR3: ASSLDQGVNSPLH

size: many
V: TRBV5-1
J: TRBJ1-6
length: 12
CDR3: ASREGTSNSPLH

size: -
V: TRBV6-5
J: TRBJ2-1
length: 13
CDR3: ASSLGQAFYNEQF

size: many
V: TRBV12-3/TRBV12-4
J: TRBJ2-7
length: 13
CDR3: ASSFKEGPSYEQY

size: many
V: TRBV5-6
J: TRBJ2-1
length: 11
CDR3: ASSLTDYNEQF

size: many
V: TRBV30
J: TRBJ2-7
length: 10
CDR3: ALDRGSLEQY

size: many
V: TRBV5-1
J: TRBJ2-7
length: 11
CDR3: ASTIGTSYEQY

size: many
V: TRBV10-3
J: TRBJ2-1
length: 13
CDR3: AISEVSPGIGEQF

size: many
V: TRBV7-9
J: TRBJ2-1
length: 12
CDR3: ASSLALLYNEQF

size: many
V: TRBV20-1
J: TRBJ2-6
length: 17
CDR3: SARDLGGQGTPGANVLT

size: many
V: TRBV20-1
J: TRBJ2-1
length: 12
CDR3: SAIPGQGRHEQF

size: many
V: TRBV5-6
J: TRBJ1-2
length: 12
CDR3: ASSLEGLNYGYT

size: many
V: TRBV10-3
J: TRBJ1-5
length: 12
CDR3: ASGTADSNQPQH

size: many
V: TRBV6-1
J: TRBJ2-5
length: 10
CDR3: ASSTAGETQY

size: many
V: TRBV15
J: TRBJ2-3
length: 13
CDR3: ATRGLWDGSDTQY

size: many
V: TRBV6-5
J: TRBJ1-1
length: 14
CDR3: ASSYMAGKGNTEAF

size: medium-sized
V: TRBV12-3/TRBV12-4
J: TRBJ1-4
length: 13
CDR3: ASSPWGSANEKLF

size: many
V: TRBV6-5
J: TRBJ2-2
length: 12
CDR3: ASSSGRVTGELF

size: -
V: TRBV7-7
J: TRBJ2-2
length: 14
CDR3: ASSLALAGSTGELF

size: many
V: TRBV18
J: TRBJ2-4
length: 13
CDR3: ASLRSGGPRNIQY

size: many
V: TRBV10-3
J: TRBJ1-1
length: 15
CDR3: AISDPPGPLSYTEAF